This TCR beta chain stems from a study of identifying expanded T cells in peripheral blood. The study's findings and limits: Variance in clone template counts between approximately two-week samples significantly increased with total template count across all healthy donors. Technical replicates showed about 1.1 changed clones; two weeks 15 to 20; four weeks 19.

Per germline, CDR1 SGHRS and CDR2 YFSETQ. V was pared by 2 bases and J by 0 bases, with 5 bases between. The CDR3 has 13 residues. During the collection period, no donor immune events like infections were recorded. Here immunoSEQ multiplex PCR was the method, and the copy in TCRdb shows in-frame clones only, minus some. The table has roughly 86,000 clones, 80% to 90% seen once. For this clone: The antigen is unknown.

Sequences were obtained from blood. J is TRBJ1-2 and V is TRBV5-1; D is undetermined. This TCR derives from a person aged 18-70 years in good health. The CDR3 sequence is CASSFDPNYGYTF. CDR3 sequence (DNA): TGCGCCAGCAGCTTTGACCCTAACTATGGCTACACCTTC.